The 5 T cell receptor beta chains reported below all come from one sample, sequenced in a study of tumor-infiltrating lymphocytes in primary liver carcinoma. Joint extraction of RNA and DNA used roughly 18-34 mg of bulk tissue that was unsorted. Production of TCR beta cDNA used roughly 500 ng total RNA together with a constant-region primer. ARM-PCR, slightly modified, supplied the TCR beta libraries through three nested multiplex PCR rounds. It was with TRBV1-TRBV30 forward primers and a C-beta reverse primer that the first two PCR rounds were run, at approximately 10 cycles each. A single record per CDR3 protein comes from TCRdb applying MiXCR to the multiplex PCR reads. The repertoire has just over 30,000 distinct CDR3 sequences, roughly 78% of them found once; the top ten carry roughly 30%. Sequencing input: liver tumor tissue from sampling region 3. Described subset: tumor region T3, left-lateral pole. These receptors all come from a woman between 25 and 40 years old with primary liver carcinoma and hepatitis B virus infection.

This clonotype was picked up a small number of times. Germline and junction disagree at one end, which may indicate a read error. This CDR3 is CASSPAARNNEAFF. CDR3 nucleotide sequence: TGTGCTAGCAGTCCGGCGGCACGCAACAATGAAGCTTTCTTT. The gene calls are TRBV6-6 and TRBJ1-1; D ambiguous. The CDR3 loop spans 14 amino acids. The germline CDR1 and CDR2 sequences are MNHNY and SVGAGI (reference sequence).

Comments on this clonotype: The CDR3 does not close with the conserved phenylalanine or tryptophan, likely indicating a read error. The CDR3 coding sequence is TGCAGCGTGTGGGCTCGGGGGTTTGGAGATACGCAGTATTTA. It encodes CSVWARGFGDTQYL. The V call is TRBV29-1, the J call TRBJ2-3, with a tentative D call TRBD2 (6 bases). V lost 6 bases to trimming and J lost 5 bases, with 18 bases between them. The length of the CDR3 is 14 residues. Germline V CDR1 and CDR2: SQVTM, ANQGSEA.

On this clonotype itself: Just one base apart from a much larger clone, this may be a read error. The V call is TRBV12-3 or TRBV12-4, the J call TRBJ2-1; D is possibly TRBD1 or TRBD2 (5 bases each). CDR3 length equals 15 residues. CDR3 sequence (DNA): TGTGCCGGCAGGACCTGGACTGGTGGGGGATTTGAGCAGTTCTTC. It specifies CAGRTWTGGGFEQFF.

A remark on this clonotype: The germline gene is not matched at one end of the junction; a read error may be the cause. CDR3 in amino acids: CVSSITGGGSWTYKQYF. CDR3 DNA: TGTGTCAGCAGTATCACAGGAGGGGGTTCTTGGACCTACAAGCAGTACTTC. The chain employs TRBV11-2 and TRBJ2-7, with D possibly being TRBD1 or TRBD2 (6 bases each). There are 17 residues in the CDR3. In germline, CDR1 is SGHAT, CDR2 FQNNGV.

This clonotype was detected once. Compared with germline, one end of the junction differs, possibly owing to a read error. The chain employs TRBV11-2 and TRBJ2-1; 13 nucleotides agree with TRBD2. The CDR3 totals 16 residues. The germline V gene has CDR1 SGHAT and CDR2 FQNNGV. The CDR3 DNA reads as TGTGACAGCAGGGTAACTAGCGGGAGGGCCGGTAATGAGCAGTTCTTC. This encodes CDSRVTSGRAGNEQFF.